The subject of this entry is one TCR beta chain. In the original analysis: Amplification from reference gene primers served as the basis for estimated nucleated cell counts. The table came from immunoSEQ multiplex PCR; TCRdb's copy has only in-frame clones and leaves some out. V, J and clone size reflect that table, while D and trimming were determined from the DNA. Seen here are about 320,000 clones, 80% to 90% observed once, and the top ten hold about 1.2%. The data belong to a study of blood T cell repertoires in COVID-19. Across the study: PBMCs, B-cell-depleted T cells, or T cells provided the cDNA or gDNA that made up the material.

The CDR3 is made up of 12 amino acids. V shed 4 bases and J shed 5 bases, with 7 bases lying between them. Per germline, CDR1 SEHNR and CDR2 FQNEAQ (reference sequence). The receptor was derived from a woman aged 45-65 years with acute or convalescent COVID-19. This sequence joins TRBV7-9 and TRBJ2-3, with a weak D call TRBD1 (6 bases). The sample taken for sequencing was peripheral blood. The chain's CDR3 is CASSYRVDTQYF. CDR3 nucleotides: TGTGCCAGCAGCTACAGGGTAGATACGCAGTATTTT. The entire variable domain, with the rest obtained from reference TRBV7-9 and TRBJ2-3, is as follows: DTGVSQNPRHKITKRGQNVTFRCDPISEHNRLYWYRQTLGQGPEFLTYFQNEAQLEKSRLLSDRFSAERPKGSFSTLEIQRTEQGDSAMYLCASSYRVDTQYFGPGTRLTVL.